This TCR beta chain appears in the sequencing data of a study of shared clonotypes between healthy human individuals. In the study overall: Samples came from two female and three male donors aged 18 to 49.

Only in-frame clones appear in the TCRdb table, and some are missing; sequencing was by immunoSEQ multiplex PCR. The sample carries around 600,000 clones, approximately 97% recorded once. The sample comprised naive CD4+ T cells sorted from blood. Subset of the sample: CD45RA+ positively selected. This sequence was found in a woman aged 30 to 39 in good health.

The DNA for the CDR3 is TGTGCCATTAAACAGGGTTCCGCCCTAAACACCGGGGAGCTGTTTTTT. Its translation: CAIKQGSALNTGELFF. The gene calls are TRBV10-3 and TRBJ2-2; possibly TRBD1 for D (6 bases). The germline CDR1 and CDR2 sequences are ENHRY and SYGVKD. The length of the CDR3 is 16 residues. V was pared by 9 bases and J by 2 bases, with 19 bases between.